This TCR beta chain came from a study of T cell repertoires in cytomegalovirus infection. Overall study context: Selected CMV epitopes included recently identified HLA-C-restricted ones as well as well-studied HLA-B-restricted ones.

This clonotype appeared a few times. Its target is unknown. Germline-derived CDR1 and CDR2 are SGHTA and FQGNSA. V shed 2 bases and J shed 6 bases, with 15 bases lying between them. The CDR3 contains 15 residues. MiXCR was run by TCRdb on the reads, yielding one entry per CDR3 protein. The repertoire holds about 470,000 distinct CDR3 sequences, with more than 40% as singletons. The sequencing here drew on cultured PBMCs, taken from culture after CMV antigen stimulation. The rearrangement uses TRBV7-2 and TRBJ2-3, with a tentative D call TRBD1 (5 bases). The TCR originated in a human donor in good health (CMV status not recorded). Some clones in this sample may be carry-over from other donors' samples. As DNA, the CDR3 is TGTGCCAGCAGCTTAAGGGGCCACTCCGGTGATACGCAGTATTTT. Translated: CASSLRGHSGDTQYF.